The subject of this entry is one T cell receptor (beta chain). The entry originates in a study of T cells expressing NK-cell markers. Using the 5' RACE reads, TCRdb records one entry per CDR3 protein without DNA. Its table records approximately 440,000 distinct CDR3 sequences. CDR3 length equals 14 residues. Germline V gene lookup returns CDR1 SGHRS and CDR2 YFSETQ. V is TRBV5-1 and J is TRBJ2-1; TCRdb calls TRBD1, which cannot be checked without DNA. The sequence came from a woman aged 50 to 60 in good health. Sequencing was done on a sample of blood T cells: a sorted CD56 or NKG2C T cell subset, CD4+ or CD8+ T cells, or bulk PBMC T cells (not recorded which). The CDR3 reads CASSLEGTYNEQFF.